This T cell receptor beta chain derives from a study of T cell repertoires in cytomegalovirus infection. For the study at large: HLA-B-restricted CMV epitopes that are well studied, plus recently identified HLA-C-restricted ones, were used by the study. Through public TCR beta signatures, both CMV infection and matching HLA type were indicated.

Of note for this clonotype: Its specificity is unknown.

Germline V gene data show CDR1 as SGHTA and CDR2 as FQGNSA. The CDR3 length is 14 residues. V was pared by 3 bases and J by 0 bases, with 8 bases between. Study-level points and caveats: Of the TCR beta families, the public ones yielded a cumulative frequency that identified carriers of CMV plus the relevant HLA. Ex vivo responses were dominated by HLA-C-restricted CMV-specific TCR beta clonotypes.

One entry per CDR3 protein results from TCRdb running MiXCR on the reads. The data hold under 200,000 distinct CDR3 sequences, with about 20% observed a single time. This specimen was CD8+ T cells from cultured PBMCs, taken from culture after CMV antigen stimulation. The J gene is TRBJ1-1, the V gene TRBV7-2; D unclear. The origin of this receptor is a human donor in good health (CMV status not recorded). Some clones in this sample may be carry-over from other donors' samples. CDR3 in amino acids: CASSFPGLNTEAFF. CDR3 nucleotide sequence: TGTGCCAGCAGCTTTCCAGGCCTGAACACTGAAGCTTTCTTT.